This entry describes one T cell receptor (beta chain). Its antigen is currently unknown. Within the sample, other DNA sequences also encode this same CDR3. Germline V gives CDR1 MDHEN, CDR2 SYDVKM. This CDR3 has 11 amino acids. V lost 6 bases to trimming and J lost 4 bases, with 7 bases between them. This entry is derived from a study of T cell responses to AZD1222 COVID-19 vaccine. Study-level findings and limits: There were mostly white British donors and more females than males, and clonal diversity was possibly underestimated. Targeting of unmutated variant regions was reportedly seen in nearly half of spike-specific TCRs. Only after the peak T cell response were repertoires sampled.

TCRdb keeps only in-frame clones here, not all; method: immunoSEQ multiplex PCR. In the table there are 150,000 to 200,000 clones, 80% to 95% of which are singletons. Specimen: peripheral blood, collected on day 0 of AZD1222 vaccination. This sequence originates from an adult in good health. The genes are TRBV28 and TRBJ2-7; D is unclear. The CDR3 nucleotides are TGTGCCAGCAGCCTGAGATACGAGCAGTACTTC. Translated: CASSLRYEQYF.